This is a list of T cell receptor beta chains from one sample in a study of STAT5B mutations in CD4+ large granular lymphocyte leukemia. Sequenced by immunoSEQ multiplex PCR; TCRdb stores in-frame clones only, minus some. Of some 38,000 clones listed, approximately 72% are singletons. Input material: CD4+ T cells from blood buffy coats. The source of these receptors is a human donor in good health. The CDR3 runs from the conserved cysteine through the conserved F or W.

V gene	J gene	CDR3 protein
TRBV6-1	TRBJ2-7	CASRRQGAVYEQYF
TRBV30	TRBJ2-3	CADDRGRADTQYF
TRBV5-1	TRBJ1-1	CASSLGGMVSDTEAFF
TRBV7-3	TRBJ2-3	CASSSLGPDTQYF
TRBV10-3	TRBJ1-1	CAIRDATGATEAFF
TRBV6-5	TRBJ1-5	CASSPSGSNQPQHF
TRBV19	TRBJ1-4	CASSPGGAGEKLFF
TRBV6-1	TRBJ2-3	CASETGGVDTQYF
TRBV27	TRBJ1-2	CASSLKLANYGYTF
TRBV18	TRBJ2-5	CASSPRTGDQETQYF
TRBV6-6	TRBJ1-2	CASTDPGQGYTF
TRBV5-1	TRBJ2-3	CASSLVTSGGTDTQYF
TRBV18	TRBJ2-7	CASSPADTGTGGAYEQYF
TRBV9	TRBJ2-5	CASSPNAGTGGRETQYF
TRBV21-1	TRBJ1-2	CASSARRGQGRYTF
TRBV6-5	TRBJ2-6	CASMRAGANVLTF
TRBV9	TRBJ1-4	CASSAAGQGARSEKLFF
TRBV19	TRBJ2-7	CASGGTGLGHEQYF
TRBV5-6	TRBJ2-1	CASSAKDRRQVNEQFF
TRBV5-1	TRBJ1-1	CASSVQGANTEAFF
TRBV14	TRBJ1-2	CASSQAGVGRETF
TRBV7-2	TRBJ2-3	CASSLATSGGAFSTDTQYF
TRBV5-6	TRBJ2-2	CASRDSYTGELFF
TRBV14	TRBJ2-1	CASSQDPEQFF
TRBV6-5	TRBJ2-3	CASSYGGGSKDTQYF
TRBV6-1	TRBJ2-5	CASGGLAGETQYF
TRBV14	TRBJ1-4	CASSQGRVAEKLFF
TRBV2	TRBJ1-5	CASSKTGLGQPQHF
TRBV6-5	TRBJ1-2	CASRSIGGQNGYTF
TRBV5-4	TRBJ2-5	CASSLAGSVCQTQYF
TRBV9	TRBJ2-5	CASSVSSGGRQETQYF
TRBV10-3	TRBJ2-6	CAISEPVDRGLSGANVLTF
TRBV6-1	TRBJ1-2	CASSEARAYGYTF
TRBV5-4	TRBJ2-1	CASSLIAGAYNEQFF
TRBV6-1	TRBJ1-5	CASSPSSGPRQPQHF